This T cell receptor beta chain was identified during a study of identical twins. This clonotype was counted a few times. No antigen is known for it. TCRdb passed the 5' RACE reads through MiXCR, listing each CDR3 protein once. The sample holds a few hundred thousand distinct CDR3 sequences, roughly 9% seen once. Germline loops: CDR1 ENHRY, CDR2 SYGVKD. Deletions cut 0 bases from V and 0 bases from J, with 17 bases between. The CDR3 has 19 amino acids. Study outcomes and limitations: Conclusions were based on cross-sectional statistical analysis, without following the same donors. For zero-insertion analyses, partial confounding could come from invariant MAIT and iNKT cells.

This chain uses TRBV10-3 with TRBJ1-4; D remains ambiguous. The sequenced sample consisted of naive T cells sorted from blood. The source of this sequence is a woman aged 45 to 65 in good health. The chain's CDR3 is CAISESRTPTFATNEKLFF. The CDR3 DNA sequence: TGTGCCATCAGTGAGTCTAGGACCCCTACGTTCGCAACTAATGAAAAACTGTTTTTT.